This T cell receptor beta chain was found in a study of regulatory T cells in long-lasting Graves disease. General study findings and limits: A greater number of public clonotypes (approximately 2,500) was shared by persistent patients than by new patients (over 900).

Time point denoted: persistent/refractory GD, antithyroid drugs over 5 years with positive TRAb. RNA from PBMCs was the source of the TCR library. The ends were cut back, 6 bases at V and 5 bases at J, with 11 bases in the middle. The CDR3 is made up of 13 amino acids. CDR1 MNHEY and CDR2 SVGEGT come from the germline V gene. This clonotype has just a few counts. What it recognizes is unknown. The TCR beta library used iRepertoire HTBI primers with Arm-PCR amplification of CDR3. One entry per CDR3 protein, called by TCRdb with MiXCR from the multiplex PCR reads. The sample contains hundreds of thousands of distinct CDR3 sequences, about a fifth of which appear only once.

The chain carries TRBV6-2 or TRBV6-3 and TRBJ1-5; D call uncertain. The specimen was peripheral blood mononuclear cells (PBMCs), collected when the disease was refractory, from a patient treated with antithyroid drugs. This receptor was identified in a female donor with Graves disease. The DNA of the CDR3 is TGTGCCAGCAGGGCGTTGAGGGATCAGCCCCAGCATTTT. Residues: CASRALRDQPQHF.